This passage covers 21 T cell receptor beta chains from one sample sequenced in a study of blood T cell repertoires in COVID-19. Profiled with immunoSEQ multiplex PCR; TCRdb holds only in-frame clones, not every one. The sample lists hundreds of thousands of clones; around nine tenths were seen once. Sequencing used peripheral blood. Receptor source: a woman between 65 and 79 years old with COVID-19, enrolled during active disease.

V and J are TRBV18 and TRBJ1-2; D might be TRBD1 (6 bases). The CDR3 totals 14 residues. Germline V gene sequence: CDR1 KGHSH, CDR2 LQKENI. V was trimmed by 2 bases and J by 2 bases, leaving 9 bases between them. CDR3 in DNA: TGTGCCAGCTCACCAGGTGGACAGAACTATGGCTACACCTTC. Translated: CASSPGGQNYGYTF.

The chain employs TRBV30 and TRBJ1-1, with a possible D match to TRBD1 (6 bases). Trimming stripped 4 bases from V and 0 bases from J, with 9 bases between. CDR3 size: 13 residues. Germline loops: CDR1 GTSNPN, CDR2 SVGIG (reference sequence). CDR3 region: CAWKAGVNTEAFF. The CDR3 DNA sequence: TGTGCCTGGAAGGCAGGGGTGAACACTGAAGCTTTCTTT.

The rearrangement uses TRBV5-1 and TRBJ2-1; 7 bases fit TRBD1. The CDR3 runs to 15 residues. J lost 2 bases, V lost 1 base, and 3 bases had no gene match. CDR1 is SGHRS, CDR2 YFSETQ, per germline. Here the CDR3 reads CASSLSGGPYNEQFF. CDR3 nucleotides: TGCGCCAGCAGCTTGTCAGGGGGACCCTACAATGAGCAGTTCTTC.

This chain uses TRBV6-6 with TRBJ2-7, with 8 bases identical to TRBD2. Germline V gene sequence: CDR1 MNHNY, CDR2 SVGAGI (reference sequence). V shed 5 bases and J 3 bases; nucleotides not matched to a gene: 15. The CDR3 sequence is 17 residues long. DNA of the CDR3: TGTGCCAGCAGTCCTCCCGGGGGGGGGCCTACCTTCTACGAGCAGTACTTC. It translates to CASSPPGGGPTFYEQYF.

This chain links TRBV12-5 with TRBJ2-7, with D perhaps TRBD2 (5 bases). CDR1 is LGHNT and CDR2 is FRNRAP in the germline V gene. The CDR3 has 14 residues. The ends were cut back, 1 base at V and 3 bases at J, with 10 bases in the middle. The CDR3 protein is CASGLDPGNYEQYF. The CDR3 region has the DNA TGTGCTAGTGGTTTGGACCCGGGAAACTACGAGCAGTACTTC.

CDR3 protein: CASSSDSVSSGNTIYF. The CDR3 DNA is TGCGCCAGCAGCTCAGACAGCGTGTCCTCTGGAAACACCATATATTTT. The gene calls are TRBV5-1 and TRBJ1-3; the D gene is possibly TRBD1 (5 bases). V was clipped by 3 bases and J by 0 bases, with 13 bases between them. The CDR3 consists of 16 residues. Per the germline V gene, CDR1 is SGHRS and CDR2 is YFSETQ.

In this sample, this clone turned up a few times. The CDR3 sequence is CASSEERFGGYGTDTQYF. The CDR3 nucleotides read TGTGCCAGCAGTGAAGAAAGGTTCGGGGGGTACGGCACAGATACGCAGTATTTT. The chain joins TRBV2 to TRBJ2-3, with 7 bases lining up with TRBD2. The CDR3 is 18 amino acids. CDR1 is SNHLY and CDR2 is FYNNEI in the germline V gene. Germline trimming cut 1 base from V and 1 base from J; bases unmatched to any gene: 11. The whole variable domain, filled in from reference TRBV2 and TRBJ2-3, reads EPEVTQTPSHQVTQMGQEVILRCVPISNHLYFYWYRQILGQKVEFLVSFYNNEISEKSEIFDDQFSVERPDGSNFTLKIRSTKLEDSAMYFCASSEERFGGYGTDTQYFGPGTRLTVL.

This clone was counted a few times. V gene TRBV5-4 combines with J gene TRBJ1-1, with 7 bases aligning to TRBD1. Germline V lookup: CDR1 SGHNT, CDR2 YYREEE (reference sequence). The trim removed 4 bases at V and 7 bases at J, leaving 22 bases unmatched. This CDR3 spans 18 amino acids. CDR3 coding DNA: TGTGCCAGCAGCCCGCCCCCGACAGTAACAGGGGTTGGGGTTGAAGCTTTCTTT. It codes for CASSPPPTVTGVGVEAFF.

The rearrangement links TRBV2 to TRBJ2-5, with 9 bases lining up with TRBD2. With 10 bases clipped from V and 1 base from J, the junction kept 7 bases outside the gene matches. The length of the CDR3 is 14 residues. Germline CDR1 reads SNHLY; CDR2 reads FYNNEI. CDR3 nucleotides: TGTGCCACCGCAGCGGGGGGTACCCAAGAGACCCAGTACTTC. Translated: CATAAGGTQETQYF.

The CDR3 region has the DNA TGTGCCACCAGTGATCCTGGACTAGCGGGAAACACCGGGGAGCTGTTTTTT. Encoded protein: CATSDPGLAGNTGELFF. The gene calls are TRBV24-1 and TRBJ2-2; the match to TRBD2 covers 12 bases. V was pared by 3 bases and J by 2 bases, with 3 bases of the junction left unmatched. Germline V gene sequence: CDR1 KGHDR, CDR2 SFDVKD. The CDR3 extends over 17 amino acids.

The gene calls are TRBV10-3 and TRBJ1-6; D may be TRBD1 (6 bases). Germline V gene sequence: CDR1 ENHRY, CDR2 SYGVKD. V gave up 4 bases and J gave up 10 bases, with 14 bases separating them. This CDR3 spans 14 amino acids. This chain's CDR3 is CAISAAQGESPLHF. CDR3 in DNA: TGTGCCATCAGTGCGGCACAGGGAGAGTCACCCCTCCACTTT.

This clone came up a few times. V is TRBV2 and J is TRBJ1-2; 7 bases map to TRBD1. Germline V gene lookup returns CDR1 SNHLY and CDR2 FYNNEI. The ends lost 6 bases at V and 6 bases at J; junction bases unmatched: 10. This CDR3 region has 14 residues. CDR3 protein: CASRSPDRWDGYTF. CDR3 bases: TGTGCCAGCAGGTCGCCGGACAGGTGGGATGGCTACACCTTC.

The rearrangement uses TRBV6-4 and TRBJ1-6, with a tentative D call TRBD1 (5 bases). The CDR3 consists of 16 residues. V was clipped by 6 bases and J by 10 bases, with 22 bases between them. Germline values: CDR1 MRHNA, CDR2 SNTAGT. The CDR3 loop is CASRLVRAPLGSPLHF. CDR3 sequence (DNA): TGTGCCAGCAGGCTCGTCAGGGCCCCCCTAGGATCACCCCTCCACTTT.

This chain connects TRBV29-1 to TRBJ2-2; 9 nucleotides agree with TRBD1. Per the germline V gene, CDR1 is SQVTM and CDR2 is ANQGSEA. The CDR3 extends over 17 amino acids. After removal of 5 bases from V and 3 bases from J, the junction contained 13 bases not matched to a gene. For the CDR3, the DNA is TGCAGCGTTTCAGGGGAGCGGGGACAGGGTTACACCGGGGAGCTGTTTTTT. Protein: CSVSGERGQGYTGELFF.

The gene calls are TRBV24-1 and TRBJ1-2; the match to TRBD1 covers 10 bases. The CDR3 has 15 amino acids. In germline, CDR1 is KGHDR, CDR2 SFDVKD. V dropped 4 bases and J dropped 3; count of bases not matched to a gene: 4. This CDR3 is CATSEAGTGDYGYTF. DNA of the CDR3: TGTGCCACCAGTGAGGCCGGGACAGGGGACTATGGCTACACCTTC.

CDR3 loop: CASSADRGSGNTIYF. The CDR3 region has the DNA TGTGCCAGCAGCGCCGACAGGGGCTCTGGAAACACCATATATTTT. The chain uses TRBV7-9 and TRBJ1-3; 8 nucleotides align to TRBD1. The CDR3 contains 15 residues. Germline CDR1 is SEHNR and CDR2 is FQNEAQ (reference sequence). With 5 bases clipped from V and 0 bases from J, the junction kept 3 bases outside the gene matches.

The chain employs TRBV5-1 and TRBJ2-3; 7 bases match TRBD2. With V trimmed by 4 bases and J by 2 bases, 10 bases remained unmatched. This CDR3 is 16 amino acids long. Looked up from germline, CDR1 is SGHRS and CDR2 is YFSETQ. As DNA, the CDR3 is TGCGCCAGCAGCCCCGGATGGACTAGTGACACAGATACGCAGTATTTT. This codes for CASSPGWTSDTDTQYF.

The chain uses TRBV7-8 and TRBJ1-3, with 7 bases aligning to TRBD1. The ends lost 5 bases at V and 4 bases at J; junction bases unmatched: 5. The CDR3 loop spans 14 amino acids. The germline V gene encodes CDR1 SGHVS and CDR2 FQNEAQ. The DNA of the CDR3 is TGTGCCAGCAGCAAAGACAGGGCAGGAAACACCATATATTTT. Its protein product is CASSKDRAGNTIYF.

This sequence joins TRBV29-1 and TRBJ2-7, with D maybe TRBD1 (6 bases). The CDR3 contains 14 residues. V was shortened by 0 bases and J by 6 bases, with 15 bases between the two germline ends. Germline CDR1 reads SQVTM; CDR2 reads ANQGSEA. The CDR3 here is CSVEDRGGNGEQYF. The CDR3 nucleotides are TGCAGCGTTGAAGATCGAGGGGGTAATGGCGAGCAGTACTTC.

About this clone: One end of the junction does not line up with germline, which may come from a read error. The rearrangement uses TRBV3-1 (or the pseudogene TRBV3-2) and TRBJ1-6, with no clear D. The CDR3 length is 13 residues. Germline V gene data show CDR1 as LGHDT and CDR2 as YNNKEL (reference sequence). DNA for the CDR3: TGTGCCAGCAGACAAGAAAGTGGCTCACCCCTCCACTTT. Translating it yields CASRQESGSPLHF.

CDR3 sequence: CASSPSTQGNYGYTF. As DNA, the CDR3 is TGTGCCAGCTCACCATCCACACAGGGGAACTATGGCTACACCTTC. This sequence joins TRBV18 and TRBJ1-2; 7 bases fit TRBD1. Trimming at V came to 2 bases and at J to 2 bases, leaving 5 bases not matched to a gene. There are 15 residues in the CDR3. Germline V gene data show CDR1 as KGHSH and CDR2 as LQKENI.